Listed below are T cell receptor beta chains from one sample, sequenced in a study of cytomegalovirus exposure and HLA in healthy donors. TCRdb keeps only in-frame clones here, not all; method: immunoSEQ multiplex PCR. This repertoire shows some 190,000 clones, more than 75% found once; its top ten account for 1.6%. Sequences were obtained from PBMCs. All receptors come from a woman between 45 and 60 years old in good health and CMV-seronegative. CDR3s include the opening cysteine and the closing phenylalanine or tryptophan. A D gene is named only where the DNA matches it firmly. A clone size is listed for some rows: how often the clone was seen (once, few, many), or a class if it is expanded.

V,D,size,J,DNA,CDR3
TRBV9,.,few,TRBJ1-2,TGTGCCAGCACCCCCCTCCCAGTCCTGACAGACTATGGCTACACCTTC,CASTPLPVLTDYGYTF
TRBV7-2,TRBD2,.,TRBJ2-7,TGTGCCAGCAGCTTAGTGATTATGGGTAGCGGGAGGTCCTACGAGCAGTACTTC,CASSLVIMGSGRSYEQYF
TRBV27,TRBD2,.,TRBJ2-1,TGTGCCAGCACCCCGGGACTAGAATCTTACAATGAGCAGTTCTTC,CASTPGLESYNEQFF
TRBV5-1,.,.,TRBJ2-6,TGCGCCAGCAGCTTACCGGGTGTAGCCTCTGGGGCCAACGTCCTGACTTTC,CASSLPGVASGANVLTF
TRBV2,.,.,TRBJ1-3,TGTGCCAGCAGTGGCGGGGGGAGCTCTGGAAACACCATATATTTT,CASSGGGSSGNTIYF
TRBV15,TRBD2,.,TRBJ2-7,TGTGCCACCAGCGGAGGTAGATTCGGCAGGACTAGCGTGGGTTACGAGCAGTACTTC,CATSGGRFGRTSVGYEQYF
TRBV6-6,.,many,TRBJ1-2,TGTGCCAGCAGTACAACCGGGACCGCGGGGGGCTACACCTTC,CASSTTGTAGGYTF
TRBV7-2,.,.,TRBJ1-1,TGTGCCAGCAGCTTAGTAACGAGGGCTGAAGCTTTCTTT,CASSLVTRAEAFF
TRBV19,TRBD1,.,TRBJ1-3,TGTGCCAGTAATTTCCACGGGACAGCCGGAAACACCATATATTTT,CASNFHGTAGNTIYF
TRBV9,TRBD2,.,TRBJ2-1,TGTGCCAGCAGCCCACGGGCCGGGGGGGCGAACAATGAGCAGTTCTTC,CASSPRAGGANNEQFF
TRBV27,.,.,TRBJ2-3,TGTGCCAGCAGTTTACAGGGTACCGCAGATACGCAGTATTTT,CASSLQGTADTQYF
TRBV4-3,.,few,TRBJ1-1,TGCGCCAGCAGCCAAGGCCAGTTCATGAACACTGAAGCTTTCTTT,CASSQGQFMNTEAFF
TRBV11-3,.,once,TRBJ1-1,TGTGCCAGCAGTCGGTCGGGGTTCACTGAAGCTTTCTTT,CASSRSGFTEAFF
TRBV2,.,.,TRBJ2-1,TGTGCCAGCAGTGTGGGAGGGCAGGGGAAGAATGAGCAGTTCTTC,CASSVGGQGKNEQFF
TRBV28,.,.,TRBJ1-5,TGTGCCAGCAGTTCAGGGGAGAGCAATCAGCCCCAGCATTTT,CASSSGESNQPQHF
TRBV5-1,TRBD2,once,TRBJ2-1,TGCGCCAGCAGCTTGGGGACTAGCAGCCACTACAATGAGCAGTTCTTC,CASSLGTSSHYNEQFF
TRBV5-4,.,.,TRBJ2-7,TGTGCCAGCAAGGGGGGGGGCTTTAGGGACGAGCAGTACTTC,CASKGGGFRDEQYF
TRBV6-6,TRBD2,.,TRBJ2-5,TGTGCCATACAACTAGCGGAGAAGGAGACCCAGTACTTC,CAIQLAEKETQYF
TRBV19,.,.,TRBJ1-4,TGTGCCAGTAATTTGGGGGGGAATAATGAAAAACTGTTTTTT,CASNLGGNNEKLFF
TRBV4-1,TRBD2,few,TRBJ2-7,TGCGCCAGCAGCCAAGGACTAGCGGGCGAGCAGTACTTC,CASSQGLAGEQYF
TRBV6-5,TRBD1,few,TRBJ1-4,TGTGCCAGCAGTTACGAGGGGGCGACTAATGAAAAACTGTTTTTT,CASSYEGATNEKLFF
TRBV5-1,TRBD1,.,TRBJ2-7,TGCGCCAGCAGCTTGGGCCAGGGGGCTGACGAGCAGTACTTC,CASSLGQGADEQYF
TRBV10-3,TRBD1,once,TRBJ2-5,TGTGCCATCAGTGAAAAACAGGGGATCGGGACCCAGTACTTC,CAISEKQGIGTQYF
TRBV5-4,TRBD1,few,TRBJ1-1,TGTGCCAGCAGCTTGCAGGGGGCGTTTACTGAAGCTTTCTTT,CASSLQGAFTEAFF
TRBV5-1,.,few,TRBJ1-1,TGCGCCAGCAGCCTAGAGGGCTCCCCAGGGGCTGAAGCTTTCTTT,CASSLEGSPGAEAFF
TRBV10-3,.,.,TRBJ2-7,TGTGCCATCAGTCCCACAGATTTCCTAAACTACGAGCAGTACTTC,CAISPTDFLNYEQYF
TRBV5-6,.,.,TRBJ2-3,TGTGCCAGCAGACCGACAGTCCACGCAGATACGCAGTATTTT,CASRPTVHADTQYF
TRBV11-2,.,.,TRBJ1-1,TGTGCCAGCAGCTCTTACACTGAAGCTTTCTTT,CASSSYTEAFF
TRBV7-2,.,.,TRBJ1-1,TGTGCCAGCAGCCCATGGGGAGGGGGGTCCACTGAAGCTTTCTTT,CASSPWGGGSTEAFF
TRBV5-1,.,.,TRBJ2-1,TGCGCCAGCAGCTTGGGAGCGGCCTCCTACAATGAGCAGTTCTTC,CASSLGAASYNEQFF
TRBV5-1,TRBD1,.,TRBJ2-1,TGCGCCAGCACTCAGGAGGTGGGACAGGGCCAGAATGAGCAGTTCTTC,CASTQEVGQGQNEQFF
TRBV7-9,.,.,TRBJ2-3,TGTTCCAGCAGCTTCTCCACAGATACGCAGTATTTT,CSSSFSTDTQYF
TRBV9,TRBD2,.,TRBJ2-1,TGTGCCAGCAGCCCAGAGGGACTAGCGACCTACAATGAGCAGTTCTTC,CASSPEGLATYNEQFF
TRBV4-1,TRBD1,.,TRBJ1-1,TGCGCCAGCAGCCAAGGGCCGGACAGGGTGTATACTGAAGCTTTCTTT,CASSQGPDRVYTEAFF
TRBV25-1,TRBD1,few,TRBJ2-7,TGTGCCAGCACAGGGGGCTACGAGCAGTACTTC,CASTGGYEQYF
TRBV7-3,TRBD2,once,TRBJ2-2,TGTGCCAGCAGCTTGGTGGCGACTAGCGGGACAAACACCGGGGAGCTGTTTTTT,CASSLVATSGTNTGELFF
TRBV9,.,.,TRBJ1-3,TGCGCCAGCAGCGTATCCCAGGGGAGCGGAAACACCATATATTTT,CASSVSQGSGNTIYF
TRBV14,TRBD2,.,TRBJ2-1,TGTGCCAGCAGCCCCTCCGGGACTAGAAGCGTGAATGAGCAGTTCTTC,CASSPSGTRSVNEQFF
TRBV10-1,.,.,TRBJ1-6,TGCGCCAGCAGCCGCAGGGGAAACTCACTCCTCCACTTT,CASSRRGNSLLHF
TRBV18,TRBD1,.,TRBJ2-7,TGTGCCAGCTCACGGGACAGGGGGGACGAGCAGTACTTC,CASSRDRGDEQYF
TRBV21-1,.,.,TRBJ1-2,TGTGCCAGCCCAGGGGGCGCCGATGGCTACACCTTC,CASPGGADGYTF
TRBV27,.,few,TRBJ1-5,TGTGCCAGCAAGGGAGGGTCGGGCAATCAGCCCCAGCATTTT,CASKGGSGNQPQHF
TRBV5-4,TRBD2,.,TRBJ2-3,TGTGCCAGCAGCTCGGGACTAGCGGCTAGCACAGATACGCAGTATTTT,CASSSGLAASTDTQYF
TRBV6-1,TRBD1,few,TRBJ1-4,TGTGCCAGCTGTTCTCCCGGACAGGCGGATGAAAAACTGTTTTTT,CASCSPGQADEKLFF
TRBV5-1,TRBD2,.,TRBJ2-1,TGCGCCAGCAAATTAACGGTCGCGGGAGGGTTCAATGAGCAGTTCTTC,CASKLTVAGGFNEQFF
TRBV18,.,.,TRBJ1-1,TGTGCCAGCTCACCAGGGCAGCCCAATGAAGCTTTCTTT,CASSPGQPNEAFF
TRBV28,.,.,TRBJ2-1,TGTGCCAGCAGTGACTTGGGTGAGCAGTTCTTC,CASSDLGEQFF
TRBV5-4,.,few,TRBJ2-2,TGTGCCAGCAGCTTGGCTAGCACCGGGGAGCTGTTTTTT,CASSLASTGELFF
TRBV19,TRBD1,.,TRBJ1-5,TGTGCCAGTAGAGACAGGGGGTCGGGTCAGCCCCAGCATTTT,CASRDRGSGQPQHF
TRBV28,TRBD1,.,TRBJ2-7,TGTGCCAGCAGTCCCGACAGGGGGTCGGCCGAGCAGTACTTC,CASSPDRGSAEQYF
TRBV7-2,.,.,TRBJ1-4,TGTGCCAGCAGCTTAGGACGGCTTGGGACACTCAATGAAAAACTGTTTTTT,CASSLGRLGTLNEKLFF
TRBV4-2,TRBD1,.,TRBJ1-1,TGTGCCAGCAGCCAAGGGATGGGACAGGGGGCTTTCTTT,CASSQGMGQGAFF
TRBV28,.,once,TRBJ1-6,TGTGCCAGCAGTAGGGGAGGTTCACCCCTCCACTTT,CASSRGGSPLHF
TRBV7-2,TRBD2,.,TRBJ2-5,TGTGCCAGCAGCCTAGCGGGGGCTGGGGAGACCCAGTACTTC,CASSLAGAGETQYF
TRBV28,.,many,TRBJ1-5,TGTGCCAGCAGTCCCCCACAGGGCGGCAATCAGCCCCAGCATTTT,CASSPPQGGNQPQHF
TRBV6-5,.,once,TRBJ2-1,TGTGCCAGCAGTTATTGGAGCTCCTACAATGAGCAGTTCTTC,CASSYWSSYNEQFF
TRBV29-1,.,.,TRBJ2-7,TGCAGCGGATTCACAGGCTACGAGCAGTACTTC,CSGFTGYEQYF
TRBV9,.,.,TRBJ1-1,TGTGCCAGCAGCGTAGGGACAGAGAACACTGAAGCTTTCTTT,CASSVGTENTEAFF
TRBV11-2,TRBD1,few,TRBJ1-2,TGTGCCAGCAGCAGGGACAGGGTGAACTATGGCTACACCTTC,CASSRDRVNYGYTF
TRBV7-3,TRBD1,once,TRBJ1-5,TGTGCCAGCAGCCCCGACAGGGTCCTCAATCAGCCCCAGCATTTT,CASSPDRVLNQPQHF